Listed below are T cell receptor beta chains from one sample, sequenced in a study of cytomegalovirus exposure and HLA in healthy donors. Libraries were prepared by immunoSEQ multiplex PCR; TCRdb keeps only in-frame clonotypes and omits some of them. Altogether under 40,000 clones are present, 90% to 95% being singletons, with the ten largest covering 2.7%. The sample was PBMCs. The receptors here all came from a woman between 18 and 29 years old in good health and CMV-seronegative. The CDR3 runs from the conserved cysteine through the conserved F or W.

>TRBV9|16|TRBJ2-2
CASSVVAGPRTGELFF
>TRBV11-2|14|TRBJ1-2
CASSLAGMGYGYTF
>TRBV19|11|TRBJ2-5
CASSGRETQYF
>TRBV19|17|TRBJ1-2
CASSDSRDRAFLYGYTF
>TRBV6-6|15|TRBJ2-5
CASSRTGAGQETQYF
>TRBV5-4|14|TRBJ2-7
CASSWGLAGDEQYF
>TRBV7-9|16|TRBJ2-1
CSSSSGVGSSYNEQFF
>TRBV19|15|TRBJ2-1
CASSPRWEAYNEQFF
>TRBV18|16|TRBJ1-3
CASSPTGTDPGNTIYF
>TRBV29-1|13|TRBJ2-7
CSVAQGLTYEQYF
>TRBV28|12|TRBJ2-3
CASRDTTDTQYF
>TRBV20-1|11|TRBJ1-1
CSASGKTEAFF
>TRBV7-9|13|TRBJ2-1
CSSSPPDSNEQFF
>TRBV28|14|TRBJ1-2
CASRLQTGQYGYTF
>TRBV27|12|TRBJ2-2
CASSQNTGELFF
>TRBV27|15|TRBJ1-2
CASSFGGVLGYGYTF
>TRBV30|14|TRBJ1-1
CAWSPDRVYTEAFF
>TRBV6-5|13|TRBJ2-3
CASISRSTDTQYF
>TRBV11-3|14|TRBJ2-4
CASSLGSSSGIQYF
>TRBV10-3|12|TRBJ2-1
CAISLDRDEQFF
>TRBV7-8|18|TRBJ2-1
CASSSRLAGGLNYNEQFF
>TRBV29-1|14|TRBJ1-1
CSMDVTGTRNEAFF
>TRBV27|17|TRBJ2-3
CASRAYLASSSTDTQYF
>TRBV7-3|18|TRBJ2-6
CASSFGTGFHLGANVLTF
>TRBV18|14|TRBJ1-5
CASSPTALNQPQHF
>TRBV27|16|TRBJ2-3
CASSLGGLISTDTQYF
>TRBV10-3|15|TRBJ1-4
CAISEGALFSEKLFF
>TRBV28|13|TRBJ1-2
CASSPGQGYGYTF
>TRBV10-2|20|TRBJ2-1
CASSTQPKVTSGRSHNEQFF
>TRBV4-3|16|TRBJ2-7
CASSQDLGDSAYEQYF
>TRBV5-1|15|TRBJ2-7
CASSLGRGISYEQYF
>TRBV27|15|TRBJ1-1
CASSKRGAMNTEAFF
>TRBV7-9|14|TRBJ2-2
CASSSSLVAGELFF
>TRBV27|15|TRBJ2-6
CASRLGGAGANVLTF
>TRBV6-1|16|TRBJ2-3
CASSEFAEGGTDTQYF
>TRBV9|13|TRBJ1-1
CASSSVRGSEAFF
>TRBV30|13|TRBJ2-1
CAWGTGAYNEQFF
>TRBV7-3|13|TRBJ1-1
CASSLGARAEAFF
>TRBV5-1|18|TRBJ2-1
CASSLVVPRTSGGNEQFF
>TRBV2|12|TRBJ2-5
CASSQGGETQYF
>TRBV28|17|TRBJ2-6
CASSQGQGSSGANVLTF
>TRBV28|14|TRBJ2-5
CASRETGGPETQYF